In this sample, the clone carrying this TCR beta chain turned up many times. Its antigen is as yet unknown. The sample belongs to a study of brain T cells in children with intractable seizures. Study results and caveats: Patients' HCMV serostatus was unknown; virus specificity rests on CDR3 similarity alone.

Documented time point: blood from clinic visit 5 months post-surgery; TSC patient then seizure free. Before surgery, patients took at least one anti-epileptic drug. With 3 bases clipped from V and 8 bases from J, the junction kept 16 bases outside the gene matches. Per the germline V gene, CDR1 is SGDLS and CDR2 is YYNGEE. The CDR3 runs to 17 residues. Using immunoSEQ multiplex PCR, the repertoire was profiled, and TCRdb retains in-frame clones only, with some absent. The table has about 340,000 clones, nearly 95% seen once. The starting material was peripheral blood, obtained more than 4 months after surgery. V is TRBV9 and J is TRBJ1-2, with 10 positions matching TRBD1. The source is a boy in the first two years of life with tuberous sclerosis and intractable seizures. CDR3 nucleotide sequence: TGTGCCAGCAGCGCGGGCGGGACAGGGGCTTCTGGGGAGGGCTACACCTTC. This gives the protein CASSAGGTGASGEGYTF.